These 15 T cell receptor beta chains share one sample of origin, sequenced in a study of shared clonotypes between healthy human individuals. Sequenced by immunoSEQ multiplex PCR; TCRdb stores in-frame clones only, minus some. The sample gives about a million clones, about 80% of which show up once; over 0.8% is in the top ten. The sequencing input was memory CD4+ T cells from PBMCs. Noted subset: CD45RA-negative fraction. All receptors come from a man younger than 35 in good health. Some clones in this sample may be carry-over from other donors' samples.

The gene calls are TRBV7-3 and TRBJ2-1; 7 bases are a match to TRBD2. The CDR3 totals 14 residues. After removal of 0 bases from V and 4 bases from J, the junction contained 0 bases not matched to a gene. Germline lookup yields CDR1 SGHTA and CDR2 FQGTGA. CDR3: CASSLTGLYNEQFF. The CDR3 coding sequence is TGTGCCAGCAGCTTAACGGGACTATACAATGAGCAGTTCTTC.

V is TRBV11-2 and J is TRBJ2-2; the D is unclear. V dropped 2 bases and J dropped 0 bases, with 7 bases sitting between them. From germline, CDR1 is SGHAT and CDR2 FQNNGV. This CDR3 spans 15 amino acids. The CDR3: CASSLSQPNTGELFF. DNA for the CDR3: TGTGCCAGCAGCTTATCGCAGCCGAACACCGGGGAGCTGTTTTTT.

The count of this clone is one. CDR3 nucleotides: TGTGCCAGCATTGCGGGCGGGGGGCGAAACACCATATATTTT. This sequence encodes CASIAGGGRNTIYF. The V and J genes are TRBV28 and TRBJ1-3, with D possibly being TRBD1 (6 bases). The CDR3 has 14 amino acids. Germline-derived CDR1 and CDR2 are MDHEN and SYDVKM. V shed 7 bases and J shed 5 bases, with 15 bases lying between them.

On this clone itself: This sample includes further DNA sequences coding for the same CDR3. The J gene is TRBJ1-1, the V gene TRBV6-4, with no clear D. The CDR3 contains 13 residues. Germline CDR1 is MRHNA and CDR2 is SNTAGT. Trimming took 8 bases from V and 0 from J, leaving 10 bases between them. The CDR3, as DNA: TGTGCCAGCTCGAGGGAGATGAACACTGAAGCTTTCTTT. It yields the protein CASSREMNTEAFF.

Note on this clone: This same CDR3 is encoded by further DNA sequences in the sample. The genes are TRBV7-9 and TRBJ2-3; D is uncertain. The CDR3 contains 15 residues. From germline, CDR1 is SEHNR and CDR2 FQNEAQ (reference sequence). V shed 1 base and J shed 0 bases, with 8 bases lying between them. As DNA, the CDR3 is TGTGCCAGCAGCTTAGGAGTATCTAGCACAGATACGCAGTATTTT. It encodes CASSLGVSSTDTQYF.

V gene TRBV11-2 combines with J gene TRBJ1-5; 8 positions match TRBD1. The junction had 9 bases not matched to a gene; V was cut back by 3 bases and J by 11 bases. CDR3 length: 14 residues. Germline V gene data show CDR1 as SGHAT and CDR2 as FQNNGV. The CDR3, as DNA: TGTGCCAGCAGCTTGGACAGGGCAACCAGAGCCCAGCATTTT. Amino acids: CASSLDRATRAQHF.

This clone was counted many times. This sample also contains other DNA sequences that code for the same CDR3. The CDR3 spells CSVAEGTNTEAFF. Written as DNA, the CDR3 is TGCAGCGTTGCTGAGGGAACGAACACTGAAGCTTTCTTT. This sequence joins TRBV29-1 and TRBJ1-1, with D unclear. Germline lookup yields CDR1 SQVTM and CDR2 ANQGSEA. Trimming left V 4 bases short and J 1 base short, with 10 bases between. This CDR3 has 13 residues.

There are a few counts of this clone. The chain is built from TRBV7-3 and TRBJ2-4, with D uncertain. The V end lost 5 bases, the J end lost 9 bases, and 17 bases lay between the germline ends. The length of the CDR3 is 14 residues. Germline V gene sequence: CDR1 SGHTA, CDR2 FQGTGA. In DNA form, the CDR3 reads TGTGCCAGCAGCGAAGGACCTGGGGTTGGCATTCAGTACTTC. Translating it yields CASSEGPGVGIQYF.

The chain couples TRBV10-3 to TRBJ2-7; possible D gene TRBD1, 6 bases. Germline assignment: CDR1 ENHRY and CDR2 SYGVKD. V was pared by 3 bases and J by 1 base, with 10 bases between. CDR3 length: 14 residues. In DNA form, the CDR3 reads TGTGCCATCAGTGACCCCAGGGGATCCTACGAGCAGTACTTC. Translated: CAISDPRGSYEQYF.

J is TRBJ2-1 and V is TRBV9, with a tentative D call TRBD2 (5 bases). Germline lookup yields CDR1 SGDLS and CDR2 YYNGEE. This CDR3 spans 16 amino acids. Trimming took 0 bases from V and 4 from J, leaving 14 bases between them. The CDR3 coding sequence is TGTGCCAGCAGCGTAGAGGAGCCCCGAGGGTACAATGAGCAGTTCTTC. It translates to CASSVEEPRGYNEQFF.

This clone came up once. The rearrangement links TRBV29-1 to TRBJ2-2, with 8 positions matching TRBD1. V gave up 3 bases and J gave up 4 bases; unmatched junction bases: 7. The germline V gene encodes CDR1 SQVTM and CDR2 ANQGSEA. This CDR3 has 15 residues. CDR3 DNA: TGCAGCGTTGATTCCCAGGGGGCAAGCACCGGGGAGCTGTTTTTT. The encoded protein is CSVDSQGASTGELFF.

This clone has just one count. The rearrangement uses TRBV19 and TRBJ2-5; 11 positions match TRBD2. V lost 4 bases to trimming and J lost 3 bases; unmatched junction nucleotides: 10. The CDR3 consists of 17 residues. Germline V gene lookup returns CDR1 LNHDA and CDR2 SQIVND (reference sequence). The CDR3 nucleotides read TGTGCCAGTAGTACCAGTCTACTAGCGGGAGTTGAAGAGACCCAGTACTTC. It translates to CASSTSLLAGVEETQYF. The full variable domain, rest sourced from reference TRBV19 and TRBJ2-5, is DGGITQSPKYLFRKEGQNVTLSCEQNLNHDAMYWYRQDPGQGLRLIYYSQIVNDFQKGDIAEGYSVSREKKESFPLTVTSAQKNPTAFYLCASSTSLLAGVEETQYFGPGTRLLVL.

This clone was picked up many times. The CDR3 region is CASSQGAGGSSGNTIYF. The CDR3 nucleotides read TGCGCCAGCAGCCAAGGGGCAGGGGGGAGCTCTGGAAACACCATATATTTT. This chain connects TRBV4-1 to TRBJ1-3, with 7 bases aligning to TRBD1. V gave up 1 base and J gave up 0 bases; unmatched junction bases: 6. CDR1 is MGHRA, CDR2 YSYEKL, per germline. The CDR3 runs to 17 residues.

The V and J genes are TRBV19 and TRBJ1-4, with 7 bases that match TRBD1. The CDR3 loop spans 12 amino acids. V shed 11 bases, J shed 4 bases, and the junction held 4 bases outside the gene matches. Germline V gives CDR1 LNHDA, CDR2 SQIVND (reference sequence). CDR3 DNA sequence: TGTGCCCGGGACAGTTTTAATGAAAAACTGTTTTTT. It encodes CARDSFNEKLFF.

The J gene is TRBJ2-5, the V gene TRBV29-1, with 8 nucleotides matching TRBD1. Germline V CDR1 and CDR2: SQVTM, ANQGSEA. The V and J ends lost 7 bases and 1 base, in that order; junction bases with no gene match: 8. The CDR3 runs 14 residues. The CDR3 DNA follows: TGCAGCGCTGCAGGGGGCGAAGGCCAAGAGACCCAGTACTTC. Amino acids: CSAAGGEGQETQYF.